This record covers a single T cell receptor (beta chain). The antigen is unknown. This CDR3 has 15 amino acids. Germline V CDR1 and CDR2: MGHDK, SYGVNS. J was trimmed by 1 base and V by 2 bases; bases with no gene match: 5. The sample originates from a study of cytomegalovirus exposure and HLA in healthy donors. Notes on the study in general: A later look showed TCR association rates differing by HLA locus, highest for DRB1 and lowest for HLA-C. TCR beta chains associated with HLA were, in a later analysis, more clonally expanded than equally common others.

This PCR relied on a set of 60 Vbeta primers and 13 Jbeta primers. Assay: immunoSEQ multiplex PCR; the TCRdb copy retains only in-frame clones and omits some. The table shows fewer than 150,000 clones, with roughly 80% occurring only once. Sequences were obtained from PBMCs. The chain carries TRBV25-1 and TRBJ2-7; 7 bases align to TRBD1. This receptor was obtained from a man in his forties in good health and CMV-seropositive. The CDR3 DNA reads as TGTGCCAGCAGTGAAACAGGGGACCTTTCCTACGAGCAGTACTTC. Protein sequence: CASSETGDLSYEQYF.